The present T cell receptor beta chain was sequenced within a study of T cell responses to AZD1222 COVID-19 vaccine. Some clones are missing from TCRdb's copy, which holds only in-frame ones; the method was immunoSEQ multiplex PCR. Here the sample spans roughly 80,000 clones, about 82% being singletons. CDR3 size: 14 residues. The V and J ends lost 3 bases and 6 bases, in that order; junction bases with no gene match: 8. Germline CDR1 reads SGHNT; CDR2 reads YYREEE (reference sequence). Findings and limits, study-wide: Spike-specific TCRs gained breadth and depth after people received two AZD1222 doses.

Comment on this clone: What it recognizes is unknown.

This specimen consisted of peripheral blood, obtained on day 0 of AZD1222 vaccination. This rearrangement joins TRBV5-4 to TRBJ2-7, with 8 bases that match TRBD1. This sequence was found in an adult in good health. The CDR3 DNA sequence: TGTGCCAGCAGCTCCGGACAGGGTTGGTCCGAGCAGTACTTC. Residues: CASSSGQGWSEQYF.